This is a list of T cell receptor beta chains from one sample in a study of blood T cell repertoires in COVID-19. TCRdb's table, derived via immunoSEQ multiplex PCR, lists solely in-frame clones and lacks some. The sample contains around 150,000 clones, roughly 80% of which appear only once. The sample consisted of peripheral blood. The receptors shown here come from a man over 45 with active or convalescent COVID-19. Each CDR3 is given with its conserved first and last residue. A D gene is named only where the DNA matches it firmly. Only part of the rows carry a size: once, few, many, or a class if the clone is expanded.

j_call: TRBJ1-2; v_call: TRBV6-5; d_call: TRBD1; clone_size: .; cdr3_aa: CASSPGTGNYGYTF; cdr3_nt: TGTGCCAGCAGCCCCGGGACAGGGAACTATGGCTACACCTTC
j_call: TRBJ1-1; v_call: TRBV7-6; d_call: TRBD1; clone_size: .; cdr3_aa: CASRTGNTEAFF; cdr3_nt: TGTGCCAGTAGGACAGGGAACACTGAAGCTTTCTTT
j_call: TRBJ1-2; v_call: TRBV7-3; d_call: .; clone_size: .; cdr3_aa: CASSLTPGDGYTF; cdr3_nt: TGTGCCAGCAGCTTAACGCCGGGAGATGGCTACACCTTC
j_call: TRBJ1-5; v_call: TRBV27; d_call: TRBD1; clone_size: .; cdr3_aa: CASWDRVYSNQPQHF; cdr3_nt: TGTGCCAGTTGGGACAGAGTATATAGCAATCAGCCCCAGCATTTT
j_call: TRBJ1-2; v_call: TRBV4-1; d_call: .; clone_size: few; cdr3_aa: CASSQVEGDGYTF; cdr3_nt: TGCGCCAGCAGCCAAGTGGAGGGAGATGGCTACACCTTC
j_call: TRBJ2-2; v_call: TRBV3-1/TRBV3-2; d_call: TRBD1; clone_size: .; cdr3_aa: CASSPPFRLGQGRENTGELFF; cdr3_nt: TGTGCCAGCAGCCCTCCCTTCCGACTTGGACAGGGAAGAGAGAACACCGGGGAGCTGTTTTTT
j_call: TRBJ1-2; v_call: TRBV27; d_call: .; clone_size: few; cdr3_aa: CASSLTGLYGYTF; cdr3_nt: TGTGCCAGCAGTTTAACTGGACTCTATGGCTACACCTTC
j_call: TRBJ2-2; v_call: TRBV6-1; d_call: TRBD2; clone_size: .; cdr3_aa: CASSEERGRAETGELFF; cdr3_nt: TGTGCCAGCAGTGAAGAGAGAGGGAGGGCCGAGACCGGGGAGCTGTTTTTT
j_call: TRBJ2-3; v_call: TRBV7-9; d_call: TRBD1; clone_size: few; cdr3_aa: CASSPQGVSTDTQYF; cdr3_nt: TGTGCCAGCAGCCCACAGGGGGTTAGCACAGATACGCAGTATTTT
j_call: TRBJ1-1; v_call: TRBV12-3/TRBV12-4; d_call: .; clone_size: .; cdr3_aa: CASSRQQEAFF; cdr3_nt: TGTGCCAGCAGCCGACAGCAAGAAGCTTTCTTT
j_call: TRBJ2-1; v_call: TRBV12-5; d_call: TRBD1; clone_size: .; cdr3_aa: CASLGAGGFLEGEQFF; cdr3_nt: TGTGCTAGTTTGGGGGCAGGGGGCTTCTTGGAGGGTGAGCAGTTCTTC
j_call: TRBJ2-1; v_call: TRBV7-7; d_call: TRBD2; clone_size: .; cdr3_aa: CATMRRLAGGTNEQFF; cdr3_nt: TGTGCCACCATGCGCCGATTAGCGGGAGGAACCAATGAGCAGTTCTTC
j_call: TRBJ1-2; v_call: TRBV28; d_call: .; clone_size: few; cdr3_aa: CASSLWSVGYTF; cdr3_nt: TGTGCCAGCAGTTTATGGAGTGTGGGCTACACCTTC
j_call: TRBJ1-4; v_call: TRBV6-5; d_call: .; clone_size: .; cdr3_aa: CASSPQGINEKLFF; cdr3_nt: TGTGCCAGCAGTCCACAGGGTATAAATGAAAAACTGTTTTTT